The 32 T cell receptor beta chains below were found in one sample sequenced in a study of regulatory and conventional T cells in RAG deficiency. Clones were sequenced by immunoSEQ multiplex PCR, and TCRdb holds only the in-frame ones, with some missing. This sample yields roughly 20,000 clones, of which over 80% are seen a single time; under 1.5% belongs to the top ten. Regulatory T cells were sorted from blood as CD4+ CD25-high CD127-low cells. The same data also contributed to another study, on regulatory T cells. That paper notes: The primer mix had 52 TRBV and 13 TRBJ primers.

The sample consisted of Tregs sorted from blood. The receptors come from a human donor in good health.

The chain carries TRBV6-6 and TRBJ1-1; D uncertain. The length of the CDR3 is 15 residues. Trimming pared 1 base from V and 0 bases from J, leaving 9 bases between. Germline CDR1 is MNHNY and CDR2 is SVGAGI (reference sequence). Here the CDR3 DNA reads TGTGCCAGCAGTTACTATCGCACCTTGAACACTGAAGCTTTCTTT. This codes for CASSYYRTLNTEAFF.

This chain joins TRBV19 and TRBJ2-4; no reliable D call. Deletions cut 3 bases from V and 4 bases from J, with 10 bases between. The CDR3 has 14 amino acids. CDR1 and CDR2 (germline): LNHDA, SQIVND (reference sequence). In nucleotides, the CDR3 is TGTGCCAGTAGTATCCTGGACCAAAAAAACATTCAGTACTTC. Protein product: CASSILDQKNIQYF.

Written as DNA, the CDR3 is TGTGCCAGCAGCTTGGGTGGGCGGAATTACAATGAGCAGTTCTTC. It yields the protein CASSLGGRNYNEQFF. The rearrangement links TRBV5-4 to TRBJ2-1, with unresolved D. The V end was cut by 0 bases, the J end by 4 bases, with 11 bases between. The CDR3 sequence is 15 residues long. Germline CDR1 is SGHNT and CDR2 is YYREEE (reference sequence). Together with reference TRBV5-4 and TRBJ2-1, the CDR3 gives the full variable domain: ETGVTQSPTHLIKTRGQQVTLRCSSQSGHNTVSWYQQALGQGPQFIFQYYREEENGRGNFPPRFSGLQFPNYSSELNVNALELDDSALYLCASSLGGRNYNEQFFGPGTRLTVL.

This clone is medium-sized (0.01 to 0.1%) by share. V and J are TRBV21-1 and TRBJ2-2; the table calls TRBD1, which could not be checked here. TRBV21-1 is recorded as a pseudogene. The CDR3 is made up of 17 amino acids. CDR3 loop: CASSKKTGTGGTGELFF. For the CDR3, the DNA is TGTGCCAGCAGCAAAAAAACCGGGACAGGGGGCACCGGGGAGCTGTTTTTT.

The rearrangement joins TRBV29-1 to TRBJ1-2; no reliable D call. The CDR3 extends over 13 amino acids. Trimming took 1 base from V and 0 from J, leaving 6 bases between them. Germline CDR1 and CDR2: SQVTM and ANQGSEA. For the CDR3, the DNA is TGCAGCGTTGAAGGGGTTTCTAACTATGGCTACACCTTC. As protein: CSVEGVSNYGYTF. The full variable domain, completed using reference TRBV29-1 and TRBJ1-2, is SAVISQKPSRDICQRGTSLTIQCQVDSQVTMMFWYRQQPGQSLTLIATANQGSEATYESGFVIDKFPISRPNLTFSTLTVSNMSPEDSSIYLCSVEGVSNYGYTFGSGTRLTVV.

The rearrangement links TRBV6-1 to TRBJ2-7; the D is unclear. This CDR3 spans 11 amino acids. CDR1 is MNHNS, CDR2 SASEGT, per germline. V gave up 6 bases and J gave up 7 bases, with 10 bases separating them. CDR3 in amino acids: CASSRSWEQYF. The CDR3 nucleotides are TGTGCCAGCAGCAGATCGTGGGAGCAGTACTTC.

The table lists this clone with a few counts. The chain couples TRBV7-9 to TRBJ1-6; TRBD1 matches 9 bases. This CDR3 has 14 residues. Germline V gives CDR1 SEHNR, CDR2 FQNEAQ (reference sequence). V trimming: 5 bases; J trimming: 10 bases; junction bases outside the gene matches: 6. The CDR3, as DNA: TGTGCCAGCAGCAGGACAGGGGAAGGGTCACCCCTCCACTTT. Translated, it gives CASSRTGEGSPLHF. The variable domain in full, with the rest retrieved from reference TRBV7-9 and TRBJ1-6, is DTGVSQNPRHKITKRGQNVTFRCDPISEHNRLYWYRQTLGQGPEFLTYFQNEAQLEKSRLLSDRFSAERPKGSFSTLEIQRTEQGDSAMYLCASSRTGEGSPLHFGNGTRLTVT.

The CDR3 DNA follows: TGTGGACAGGGGGCTTGGGGGGCCAACGTCCTGACTTTC. Translated: CGQGAWGANVLTF. This chain links TRBV30 with TRBJ2-6; 10 nucleotides line up with TRBD1. CDR3 size: 13 residues. The V gene's germline CDR1 is GTSNPN and CDR2 SVGIG (reference sequence).

This clone was seen once. This chain uses TRBV5-5 with TRBJ1-1, with no clear D. The CDR3 sequence is 14 residues long. Germline V gives CDR1 SGHKS, CDR2 YYEKEE (reference sequence). V lost 5 bases and J lost 1, with 12 bases in between. The CDR3 nucleotides read TGTGCCAGCAGAGGAACCTTAAAGAACACTGAAGCTTTCTTT. Translating it yields CASRGTLKNTEAFF.

The chain couples TRBV9 to TRBJ2-1, with 8 bases matching TRBD1. The germline gives CDR1 SGDLS, CDR2 YYNGEE. CDR3 length equals 16 residues. J gave up 1 base and V 2 bases, and 5 bases lay outside the gene matches. The DNA of the CDR3 is TGTGCCAGCAGCGTTCGAACAGGGGGATCCTACAATGAGCAGTTCTTC. It yields the protein CASSVRTGGSYNEQFF. The variable domain in full, completed from reference TRBV9 and TRBJ2-1, reads DSGVTQTPKHLITATGQRVTLRCSPRSGDLSVYWYQQSLDQGLQFLIQYYNGEERAKGNILERFSAQQFPDLHSELNLSSLELGDSALYFCASSVRTGGSYNEQFFGPGTRLTVL.

This clone has only one observation. The chain couples TRBV21-1 to TRBJ1-5; the DNA was not used to check the table's D call, TRBD1. TRBV21-1 is an annotated pseudogene. This CDR3 spans 17 amino acids. The CDR3 reads CASKGDSDGHSNQPQHF. The CDR3, as DNA: TGTGCCAGCAAAGGGGACAGCGATGGCCATAGCAATCAGCCCCAGCATTTT.

The CDR3 DNA reads TGTGCCAGCAGGACTAGCGGAACCACCGGGGAGCTGTTTTTT. Protein product: CASRTSGTTGELFF. The chain links TRBV2 to TRBJ2-2, with 9 bases that match TRBD2. Trimming at V came to 6 bases and at J to 4 bases, leaving 3 bases not matched to a gene. The CDR3 is made up of 14 amino acids. Germline values: CDR1 SNHLY, CDR2 FYNNEI.

The chain links TRBV5-6 to TRBJ1-1, with TRBD1 matching 11 bases. In germline, CDR1 is SGHDT, CDR2 YYEEEE. With 4 bases clipped from V and 0 bases from J, the junction kept 5 bases outside the gene matches. This CDR3 is built from 16 residues. The CDR3, as DNA: TGTGCCAGCAGCCCTGGACAGGGGGCGGTGAACACTGAAGCTTTCTTT. As protein: CASSPGQGAVNTEAFF.

V and J are TRBV5-6 and TRBJ1-1; TRBD1 aligns across 12 bases. Trimming removed 4 bases from V and 6 bases from J; junction bases left unmatched: 10. The CDR3 length is 16 residues. Germline assignment: CDR1 SGHDT and CDR2 YYEEEE. The CDR3 protein is CASSPWDRGRSAEAFF. CDR3 DNA sequence: TGTGCCAGCAGCCCATGGGACAGGGGGCGATCTGCTGAAGCTTTCTTT.

In DNA, the CDR3 is TGTGCCAGCAGTAAAAGGACAGGTCCTAGCAATCAGCCCCAGCATTTT. It yields the protein CASSKRTGPSNQPQHF. The chain carries TRBV28 and TRBJ1-5; 7 nucleotides line up with TRBD1. This CDR3 is 16 amino acids long. Germline V lookup: CDR1 MDHEN, CDR2 SYDVKM. The V segment lost 5 bases and the J segment 0 bases; nucleotides outside the gene matches: 7.

The chain recombines TRBV5-6 with TRBJ2-1; 8 bases align to TRBD2. Unmatched junction bases numbered 8, after V lost 3 bases and J lost 6 bases. The CDR3 spans 15 residues. In germline, CDR1 is SGHDT, CDR2 YYEEEE. In nucleotides, the CDR3 is TGTGCCAGCAGCTCCTTCCGGGGGGGCGGCAATGAGCAGTTCTTC. Protein sequence: CASSSFRGGGNEQFF.

The V and J genes are TRBV5-1 and TRBJ2-7, with TRBD2 matching over 13 bases. The CDR3 consists of 19 residues. V lost 3 bases and J lost 3; bases outside the gene matches: 15. The V gene's germline CDR1 is SGHRS and CDR2 YFSETQ. The CDR3 sequence is CASSSIPVSGLAGYYEQYF. In nucleotides, the CDR3 is TGCGCCAGCAGCTCTATCCCCGTCTCGGGACTAGCGGGATACTACGAGCAGTACTTC.

The CDR3 spells CASSEWAGGALDEQFF. In DNA, the CDR3 is TGTGCCAGCAGTGAATGGGCAGGGGGCGCATTAGATGAGCAGTTCTTC. The genes are TRBV25-1 and TRBJ2-1, with 8 bases fitting TRBD1. With 1 base clipped from V and 8 bases from J, the junction kept 10 bases outside the gene matches. From germline, CDR1 is MGHDK and CDR2 SYGVNS. This CDR3 is 16 amino acids long.

The chain recombines TRBV2 with TRBJ2-5, with 7 bases fitting TRBD1. Germline V gene data show CDR1 as SNHLY and CDR2 as FYNNEI. There are 15 residues in the CDR3. V was clipped by 6 bases and J by 1 base; unmatched bases: 8. In DNA, the CDR3 is TGTGCCAGCAGCGTGATGGGGACAGTCCAAGAGACCCAGTACTTC. Its protein product is CASSVMGTVQETQYF.

The chain carries TRBV15 and TRBJ1-2, with D uncertain. Germline V gene sequence: CDR1 LNHNV, CDR2 YYDKDF (reference sequence). V lost 8 bases and J 5 bases, leaving 15 bases between the germline ends. CDR3 length equals 13 residues. The CDR3 bases are TGTGCCACCGCCCGCGAAAAGCGGTATGGCTACACCTTC. Encoded protein: CATAREKRYGYTF.

The rearrangement joins TRBV18 to TRBJ2-6; D uncertain. Trimming took 2 bases from V and 1 from J, leaving 9 bases between them. This CDR3 region has 16 residues. CDR1 is KGHSH and CDR2 is LQKENI in the germline V gene. CDR3 DNA sequence: TGTGCCAGCTCACCATTCTACGGTTCTGGGGCCAACGTCCTGACTTTC. Protein sequence: CASSPFYGSGANVLTF.

This clone was observed a few times. The junction differs from germline at one of its ends, possibly a read error. The chain combines TRBV4-2 with TRBJ1-6, with a weak D call TRBD1 (5 bases). Germline V CDR1 and CDR2: LGHNA, YNFKEQ. This CDR3 spans 17 amino acids. This CDR3 reads CASSQGGVGSYKSPLHF. In nucleotides, the CDR3 is TGTGCCAGCAGCCAAGGAGGGGTGGGCTCCTATAAATCACCCCTCCACTTT.

The chain links TRBV6-5 to TRBJ2-7; 7 bases are a match to TRBD1. This CDR3 is built from 14 residues. Trimming removed 6 bases from V and 3 bases from J; junction bases left unmatched: 8. Germline CDR1 MNHEY, CDR2 SVGAGI. CDR3 amino acids: CASRPPGGFYEQYF. Here the CDR3 DNA reads TGTGCCAGCAGGCCACCAGGGGGATTCTACGAGCAGTACTTC.

V gene TRBV5-1 combines with J gene TRBJ2-1; D may match TRBD1 or TRBD2 (6 bases each). This CDR3 has 17 residues. CDR1 SGHRS and CDR2 YFSETQ come from the germline V gene. V lost 4 bases to trimming and J lost 4 bases, with 21 bases between them. The CDR3 spells CASSQGFVGLTYNEQFF. The CDR3 DNA reads as TGCGCCAGCAGCCAGGGGTTCGTCGGACTAACATACAATGAGCAGTTCTTC.

The chain carries TRBV2 and TRBJ1-5, with D unclear. The CDR3 sequence is 16 residues long. Trimming stripped 3 bases from V and 2 bases from J, with 14 bases between. Per the germline V gene, CDR1 is SNHLY and CDR2 is FYNNEI. The CDR3 sequence: CASSDSSYGRNQPQHF. CDR3 sequence (DNA): TGTGCCAGCAGTGACAGCTCTTACGGCCGCAATCAGCCCCAGCATTTT.

The chain couples TRBV6-1 to TRBJ1-2; no reliable D call. The V gene's germline CDR1 is MNHNS and CDR2 SASEGT. V was cut by 3 bases and J by 6 bases, with 11 bases left in between. There are 13 residues in the CDR3. In DNA form, the CDR3 reads TGTGCCAGCAGTGACGGGAGAGCGAATGGCTACACCTTC. Translation gives CASSDGRANGYTF.

The chain couples TRBV7-6 to TRBJ1-1; D not resolved. In germline, CDR1 is SGHVS, CDR2 FNYEAQ. The CDR3 consists of 13 residues. V was clipped by 1 base and J by 2 bases, with 5 bases between them. The CDR3 here is CASSLDSNTEAFF. CDR3 nucleotides: TGTGCCAGCAGCTTAGACAGTAACACTGAAGCTTTCTTT. Drawing the rest from reference TRBV7-6 and TRBJ1-1, the complete variable domain is GAGVSQSPRYKVTKRGQDVALRCDPISGHVSLYWYRQALGQGPEFLTYFNYEAQQDKSGLPNDRFSAERPEGSISTLTIQRTEQRDSAMYRCASSLDSNTEAFFGQGTRLTVV.

This clone was found once. The gene calls are TRBV5-1 and TRBJ1-6, with D maybe TRBD1 (5 bases). V lost 3 bases, J lost 5 bases, and 12 bases lay in between. In germline, CDR1 is SGHRS, CDR2 YFSETQ. The CDR3 length is 15 residues. The CDR3 loop is CASSWGELNNSPLHF. The DNA for the CDR3 is TGCGCCAGCAGCTGGGGGGAGTTGAATAATTCACCCCTCCACTTT.

The chain is built from TRBV5-4 and TRBJ1-1; TRBD1 matches at 8 bases. This CDR3 contains 16 residues. J gave up 3 bases and V 1 base, and 8 bases lay outside the gene matches. Germline values: CDR1 SGHNT, CDR2 YYREEE (reference sequence). CDR3 residues: CASSLPGQGRYTEAFF. CDR3 nucleotide sequence: TGTGCCAGCAGCTTGCCCGGACAGGGTAGGTACACTGAAGCTTTCTTT.

V gene TRBV7-9 combines with J gene TRBJ2-5, with D uncertain. CDR1 is SEHNR, CDR2 FQNEAQ, per germline (reference sequence). CDR3 size: 13 residues. V lost 1 base and J lost 5, with 8 bases in between. The CDR3 spells CASSLEVAETQYF. Written as DNA, the CDR3 is TGTGCCAGCAGCTTAGAGGTGGCGGAGACCCAGTACTTC.

This chain links TRBV7-8 with TRBJ1-2, with D possibly matching TRBD1 (5 bases). Germline CDR1 is SGHVS and CDR2 is FQNEAQ. Trimming took off 5 bases at V and 4 bases at J, with 11 bases between the two ends. The CDR3 covers 13 residues. The chain's CDR3 is CASSPDSPYGYTF. CDR3 nucleotides: TGTGCCAGCAGCCCTGACAGTCCCTATGGCTACACCTTC. Full variable domain (outside the CDR3, taken from reference TRBV7-8 and TRBJ1-2): GAGVSQSPRYKVAKRGQDVALRCDPISGHVSLFWYQQALGQGPEFLTYFQNEAQLDKSGLPSDRFFAERPEGSVSTLKIQRTQQEDSAVYLCASSPDSPYGYTFGSGTRLTVV.

The CDR3 protein is CASSQGPNEKLFF. Written as DNA, the CDR3 is TGCGCCAGCAGCCAAGGGCCCAATGAAAAACTGTTTTTT. This sequence joins TRBV5-1 and TRBJ1-4, with D unresolved. CDR3 length: 13 residues. CDR1 SGHRS and CDR2 YFSETQ come from the germline V gene. Between the trimmed V and J ends, which lost 4 bases and 5 bases, there was a span of 9 bases. The complete variable domain, with remaining parts taken from reference TRBV5-1 and TRBJ1-4, reads KAGVTQTPRYLIKTRGQQVTLSCSPISGHRSVSWYQQTPGQGLQFLFEYFSETQRNKGNFPGRFSGRQFSNSRSEMNVSTLELGDSALYLCASSQGPNEKLFFGSGTQLSVL.